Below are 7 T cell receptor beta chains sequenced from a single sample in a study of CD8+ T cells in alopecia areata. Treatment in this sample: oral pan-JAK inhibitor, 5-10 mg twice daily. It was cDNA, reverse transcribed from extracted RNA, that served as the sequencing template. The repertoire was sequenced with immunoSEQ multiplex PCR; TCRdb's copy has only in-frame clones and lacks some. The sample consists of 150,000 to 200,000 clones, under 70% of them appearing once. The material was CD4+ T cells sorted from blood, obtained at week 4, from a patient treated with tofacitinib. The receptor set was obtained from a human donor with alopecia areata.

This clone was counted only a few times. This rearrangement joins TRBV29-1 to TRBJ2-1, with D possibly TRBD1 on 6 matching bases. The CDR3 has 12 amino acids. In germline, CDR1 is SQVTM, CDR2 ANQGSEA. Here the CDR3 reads CVAGEPGREQFF. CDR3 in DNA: TGCGTCGCAGGGGAACCCGGCCGTGAGCAGTTCTTC.

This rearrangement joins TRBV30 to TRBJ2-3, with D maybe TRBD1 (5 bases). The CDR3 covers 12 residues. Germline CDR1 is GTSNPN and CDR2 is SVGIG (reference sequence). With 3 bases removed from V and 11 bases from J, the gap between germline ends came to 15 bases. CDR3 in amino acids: CAWSTNQGMQYF. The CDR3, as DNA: TGTGCCTGGAGCACGAACCAGGGAATGCAGTATTTT.

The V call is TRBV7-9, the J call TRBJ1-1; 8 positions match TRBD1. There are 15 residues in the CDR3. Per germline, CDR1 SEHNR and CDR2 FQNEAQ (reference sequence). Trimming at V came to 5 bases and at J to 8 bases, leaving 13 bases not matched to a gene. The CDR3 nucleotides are TGTGCCAGCAGCCGGACAGGGTTGGGGCTACTGGAAGCTTTCTTT. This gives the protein CASSRTGLGLLEAFF.

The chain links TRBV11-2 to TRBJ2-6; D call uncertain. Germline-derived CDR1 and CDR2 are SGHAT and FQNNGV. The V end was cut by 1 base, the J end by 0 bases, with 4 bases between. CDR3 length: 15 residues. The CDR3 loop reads CASSLGLSGANVLTF. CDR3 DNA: TGTGCCAGCAGCTTAGGGCTCTCTGGGGCCAACGTCCTGACTTTC.

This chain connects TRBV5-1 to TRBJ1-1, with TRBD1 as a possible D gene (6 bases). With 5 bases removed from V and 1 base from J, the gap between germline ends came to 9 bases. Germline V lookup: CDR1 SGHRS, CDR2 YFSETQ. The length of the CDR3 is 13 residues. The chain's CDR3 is CASRKQGNTEAFF. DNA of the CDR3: TGCGCCAGCAGAAAACAGGGGAACACTGAAGCTTTCTTT.

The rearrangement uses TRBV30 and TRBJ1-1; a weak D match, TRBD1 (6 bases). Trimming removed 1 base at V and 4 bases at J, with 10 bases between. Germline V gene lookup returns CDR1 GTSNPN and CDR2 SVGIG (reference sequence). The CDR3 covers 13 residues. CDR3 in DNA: TGTGCCTGGAGTGAGGGGGGGCCCACTGAAGCTTTCTTT. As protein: CAWSEGGPTEAFF. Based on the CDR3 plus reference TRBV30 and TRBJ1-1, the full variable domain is SQTIHQWPATLVQPVGSPLSLECTVEGTSNPNLYWYRQAAGRGLQLLFYSVGIGQISSEVPQNLSASRPQDRQFILSSKKLLLSDSGFYLCAWSEGGPTEAFFGQGTRLTVV.

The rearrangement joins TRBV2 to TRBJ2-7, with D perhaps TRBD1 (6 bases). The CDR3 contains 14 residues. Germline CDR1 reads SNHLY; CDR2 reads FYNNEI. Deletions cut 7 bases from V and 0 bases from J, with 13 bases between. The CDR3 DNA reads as TGTGCCAGCACTTGGACAGCGCACTCCTACGAGCAGTACTTC. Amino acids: CASTWTAHSYEQYF.